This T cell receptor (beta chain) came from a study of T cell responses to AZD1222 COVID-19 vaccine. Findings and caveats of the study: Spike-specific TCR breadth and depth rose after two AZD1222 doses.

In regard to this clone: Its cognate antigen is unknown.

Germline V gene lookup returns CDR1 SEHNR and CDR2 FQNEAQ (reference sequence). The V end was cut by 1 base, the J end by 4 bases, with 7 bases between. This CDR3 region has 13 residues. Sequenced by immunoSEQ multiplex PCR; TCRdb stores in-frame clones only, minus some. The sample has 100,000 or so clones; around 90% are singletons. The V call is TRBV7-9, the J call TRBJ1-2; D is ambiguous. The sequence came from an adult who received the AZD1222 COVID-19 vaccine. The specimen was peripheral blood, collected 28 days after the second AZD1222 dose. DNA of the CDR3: TGTGCCAGCAGCTTAGATGGACTCTATGGCTACACCTTC. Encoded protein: CASSLDGLYGYTF.